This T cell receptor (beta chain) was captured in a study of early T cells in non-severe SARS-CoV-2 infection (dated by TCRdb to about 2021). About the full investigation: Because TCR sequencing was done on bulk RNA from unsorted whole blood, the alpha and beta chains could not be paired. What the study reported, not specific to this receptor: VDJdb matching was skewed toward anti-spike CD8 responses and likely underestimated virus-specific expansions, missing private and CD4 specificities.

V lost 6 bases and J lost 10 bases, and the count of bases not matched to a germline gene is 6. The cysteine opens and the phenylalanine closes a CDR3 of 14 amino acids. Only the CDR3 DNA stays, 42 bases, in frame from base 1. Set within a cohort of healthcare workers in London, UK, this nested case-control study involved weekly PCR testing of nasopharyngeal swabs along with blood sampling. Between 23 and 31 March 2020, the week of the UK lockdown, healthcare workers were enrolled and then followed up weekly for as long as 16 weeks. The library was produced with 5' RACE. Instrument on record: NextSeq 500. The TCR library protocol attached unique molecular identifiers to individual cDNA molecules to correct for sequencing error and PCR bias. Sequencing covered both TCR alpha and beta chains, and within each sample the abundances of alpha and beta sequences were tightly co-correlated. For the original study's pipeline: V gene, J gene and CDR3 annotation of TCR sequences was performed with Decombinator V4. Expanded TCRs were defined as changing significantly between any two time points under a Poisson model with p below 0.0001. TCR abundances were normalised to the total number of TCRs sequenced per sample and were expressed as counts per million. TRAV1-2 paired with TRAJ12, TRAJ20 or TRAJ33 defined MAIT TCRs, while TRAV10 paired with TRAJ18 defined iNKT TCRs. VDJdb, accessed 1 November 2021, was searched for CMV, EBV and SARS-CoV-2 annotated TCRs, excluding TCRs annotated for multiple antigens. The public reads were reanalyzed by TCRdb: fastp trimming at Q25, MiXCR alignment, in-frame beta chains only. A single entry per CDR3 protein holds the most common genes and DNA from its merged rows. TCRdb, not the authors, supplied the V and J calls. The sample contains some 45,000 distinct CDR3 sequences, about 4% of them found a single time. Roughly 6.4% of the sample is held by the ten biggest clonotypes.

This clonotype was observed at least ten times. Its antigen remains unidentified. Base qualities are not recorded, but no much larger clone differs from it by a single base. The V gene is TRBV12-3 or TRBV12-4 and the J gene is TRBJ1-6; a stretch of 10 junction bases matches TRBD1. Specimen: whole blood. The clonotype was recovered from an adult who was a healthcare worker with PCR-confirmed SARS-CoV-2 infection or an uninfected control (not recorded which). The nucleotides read TGTGCCAGCAGACCGACAGGGGGCCAGTCACCCCTCCACTTT. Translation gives CASRPTGGQSPLHF.